This T cell receptor beta chain was retrieved from a study of T cell repertoires in cytomegalovirus infection. Study details: Evidence of both CMV infection and a matching HLA type came from public TCR beta signatures. Study-wide findings and caveats: Carriage of CMV together with the relevant HLA was identifiable through cumulative public TCR beta family frequency.

Trimming pared 3 bases from V and 2 bases from J, leaving 8 bases between. This CDR3 spans 13 amino acids. Germline V gives CDR1 SGDLS, CDR2 YYNGEE. This clonotype was picked up a small number of times. Its specificity is not known. TCRdb reprocessed the reads via MiXCR and lists one record per CDR3 protein. The sample lists some 920,000 distinct CDR3 sequences; about a third were seen once. The receptor comes from a human donor in good health (CMV status not recorded). Some clones in this sample may be carry-over from other donors' samples. The chain carries TRBV9 and TRBJ1-2; D ambiguous. Here the sequenced sample was cultured CD8+ T cells from PBMCs, taken from culture after CMV antigen stimulation. The CDR3 DNA reads as TGTGCCAGCAGCGACACGTTAAACTATGGCTACACCTTC. Its translation is CASSDTLNYGYTF.